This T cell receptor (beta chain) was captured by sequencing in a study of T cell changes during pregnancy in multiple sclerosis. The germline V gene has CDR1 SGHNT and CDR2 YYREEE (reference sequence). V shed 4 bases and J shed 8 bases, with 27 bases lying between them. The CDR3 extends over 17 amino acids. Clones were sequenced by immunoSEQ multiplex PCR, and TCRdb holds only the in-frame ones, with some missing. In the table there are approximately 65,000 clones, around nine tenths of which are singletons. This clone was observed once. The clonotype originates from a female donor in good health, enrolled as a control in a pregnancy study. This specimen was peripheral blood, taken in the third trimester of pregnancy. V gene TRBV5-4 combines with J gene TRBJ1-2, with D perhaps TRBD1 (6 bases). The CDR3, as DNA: TGTGCCAGCAGCCCATTTGCTGGGACAAGGGGGAAAGGGGGCTACACCTTC. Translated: CASSPFAGTRGKGGYTF.